The present T cell receptor beta chain was sequenced within a study of cytomegalovirus exposure and HLA in healthy donors. Findings of the study overall: An ancestry cluster, one associated with Asian ancestry, reportedly showed fewer N-insertions than the approximately 650-donor mean in a later analysis.

The V end lost 5 bases, the J end lost 4 bases, and 15 bases lay between the germline ends. This CDR3 region has 13 residues. CDR1 and CDR2 from the germline V gene are GTSNPN and SVGIG (reference sequence). For this clone: Its antigen is undetermined.

Primers: 60 Vbeta forward and 13 Jbeta reverse. TCRdb's table, derived via immunoSEQ multiplex PCR, lists solely in-frame clones and lacks some. Here the sample spans some 99,000 clones, 75% to 80% being singletons. The rearrangement links TRBV30 to TRBJ2-7; D possibly corresponds to TRBD2 (6 bases). The sequencing input was PBMCs. This TCR was sampled from a female donor in good health and CMV-seronegative. CDR3 bases: TGTGCCTGGCGGAGGGACCGTGGGTACGAGCAGTACTTC. It encodes CAWRRDRGYEQYF.